This T cell receptor (beta chain) was identified during a study of shared clonotypes between healthy human individuals (dated by TCRdb to 2019 to 2021). Background on the whole study: Three men and two women, aged 18 to 49 years, made up the cohort. Each donor's leukapheresis produced roughly between roughly 0.85 and 9.5 billion PBMCs. To estimate repertoire size and how much clonotype sharing occurs between individuals, the study deeply sequenced the blood TCR repertoires of about five healthy adults. Libraries were prepared and TCR repertoires were sequenced by different laboratories using diverse techniques, in order to increase sequencing depth and limit assay-specific biases. For each donor, CD4 naive and CD4 memory were each run on three plates, CD8 naive on two plates, and CD8 memory on one plate. Results the study describes overall, beyond this receptor: Only blood was sampled, and tissue TCR repertoires likely differ from those in blood. Naive subsets generally had larger estimated clonotype richness than memory subsets did. About 5% of naive CD4, 3.5% of naive CD8, roughly 2.5% of memory CD4, and about 0.4% of memory CD8 clonotypes were shared across a few donors. Clonotypes shared by all four sorted-subset donors showed higher generation probabilities than non-shared clonotypes. Incomplete sequencing was indicated by rarefaction of sorted-subset datasets, despite the large sequencing depth. The small number of donors limited the genetic and exposure-history diversity represented. Pairwise subsampling led to the expectation that sequencing depth would affect the degree of clonotype sharing among donors.

Using the deep immunoSEQ assay, multiplex PCR amplified TCR CDR3 regions from genomic DNA. Genomic DNA extracted from each cell subset was distributed evenly over all wells of several immunoSEQ 96-well plates, and each plate served as one replicate. For sorted subsets, each replicate PCR was loaded with roughly 200 ng genomic DNA, equivalent to about 33,000 T cell genomes. Purified libraries were measured with a Qubit 3.0 fluorometer, size-checked on a Bioanalyzer 2100, and measured again with the KAPA Library Quantification kit. A separate single-read 150-cycle Illumina NextSeq 550 flow cell was used to sequence each immunoSEQ 96-well plate. The original pipeline was this. Because only junctional sequences without quality scores were contained in the immunoSEQ output, filtering matching that applied to full-length reads could not be performed. Sequences were annotated with PyIR, a Python wrapper for IgBLAST v1.9, using IMGT germline references to assign V/J genes and CDR3. Any read was removed if the V/J assignment was weak (E-value above 1e-6), the CDR3 was missing, or the read contained stop codons, out-of-frame junctions, or ambiguous translated residues. V3J clonotypes were defined by identical inferred V gene, J gene, and CDR3 amino acid sequence. Percentage overlap between repertoires was computed as shared unique clonotypes divided by the size of the smaller repertoire. Repertoire richness was assessed with RTK rarefaction, the Chao1 estimator, and Recon v2.1 estimates of unobserved clonotypes. Generation probabilities were computed with OLGA for all TCRbeta clonotypes obtained by the gDNA method from a few donors. TCRdb obtained this table from immuneACCESS and retained in-frame rearrangements with V and J assigned. These tables miss some clones; where compared with another copy, unresolved V genes account for less than half of the shortfall, and the remainder is unexplained. The V and J calls and clone size are taken from that table; D and trimming were inferred from the DNA. Counted in this sample were about 2.2 million clones; just under 95% of them appeared once. About 1.7% of the sample is in the top ten clones.

With respect to this clone: The antigen this receptor binds is unknown. Base quality data are lacking; no much larger clone is found one base away.

CD8 naive samples were obtained by positive selection for CCR7 among CD45RO-negative cells, yielding a CD45RA+CCR7+ population from which TemRA cells were excluded. Healthy HIV-negative adults with no recently reported acute infections or vaccinations were included as donors. Every donor was a Caucasian adult residing in Nashville, Tennessee, USA. After blood collection by leukapheresis, PBMCs were isolated using Ficoll-Histopaque density gradient centrifugation and then cryopreserved in the vapor phase of liquid nitrogen. Analytical flow cytometry was used to check the purity and quantity of every magnetically sorted T cell population. Each sorted fraction had its genomic DNA isolated and then quantified by UV absorbance on a Nanodrop 2000c. CDR1 SEHNR and CDR2 FQNEAQ are derived from the germline V gene (reference sequence). The CDR3 spans 17 residues, from the cysteine through the phenylalanine. Here the CDR3 DNA is all that survives: 51 bases in frame from base 1. V ends up 0 bases short and J 5 bases short, with an unmatched junction base count of 12.

The receptor's source is a young man in good health. Some clones in this sample may be carry-over from other donors' samples. The chain joins TRBV7-9 to TRBJ1-1, with TRBD1 identical over 7 junction bases. Sequenced sample: naive CD8+ T cells from PBMCs. The sample's cell subset or site label, in plain terms: CD45RA+CCR7+. The DNA sequence is TGTGCCAGCAGCTTAGCGTTCGGACAGGATATCAGGACTGAAGCTTTCTTT. Its translation is CASSLAFGQDIRTEAFF.